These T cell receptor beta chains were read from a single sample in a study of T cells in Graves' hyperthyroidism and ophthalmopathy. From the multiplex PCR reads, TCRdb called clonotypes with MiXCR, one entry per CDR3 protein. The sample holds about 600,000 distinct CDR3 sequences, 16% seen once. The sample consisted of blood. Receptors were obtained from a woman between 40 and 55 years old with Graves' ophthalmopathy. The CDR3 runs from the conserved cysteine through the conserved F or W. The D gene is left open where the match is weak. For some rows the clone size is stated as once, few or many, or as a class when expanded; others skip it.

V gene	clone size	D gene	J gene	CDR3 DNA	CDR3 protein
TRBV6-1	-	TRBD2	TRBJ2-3	TGTGCCAGCGGACCCCTGCGGGGGGGCGGGGCAGATACGCAGTATTTT	CASGPLRGGGADTQYF
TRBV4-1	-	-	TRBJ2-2	TGCGCCAGCGGGTACGAGGGGCGCGACACCGGGGAGCTGTTTTTT	CASGYEGRDTGELFF
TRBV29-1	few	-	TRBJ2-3	TGCAGCGCCAAAGGGGGACGGTGGACCACAGATACGCAGTATTTT	CSAKGGRWTTDTQYF
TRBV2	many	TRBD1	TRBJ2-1	TGTGCCAGCAGTGAAGACCAGGGGGACAATGAGCAGTTCTTC	CASSEDQGDNEQFF
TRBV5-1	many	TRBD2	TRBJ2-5	TGTGCCAGCAGTTTGCTAGCGGGAGGAGAGACCCAGTACTTC	CASSLLAGGETQYF
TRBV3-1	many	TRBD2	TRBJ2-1	TGTGCCAGCAGCCCCGAAGCGGGGGACTATGAGCAGTTCTTC	CASSPEAGDYEQFF
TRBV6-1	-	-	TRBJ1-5	TGTGCCAGCCGCTCACAGGAGAATCAGCCCCAGCATTTT	CASRSQENQPQHF
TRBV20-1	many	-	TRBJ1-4	TGCAGTGCTAGAGGAGAGGGCGGTAATGAAAAACTGTTTTTT	CSARGEGGNEKLFF
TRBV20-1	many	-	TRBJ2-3	TGCAGTGCGGCGGGGACAAGGAGCACAGATACGCAGTATTTT	CSAAGTRSTDTQYF
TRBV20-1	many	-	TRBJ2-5	TGCAGTGCTAGGAAGAGCTCCCAAGAGACCCAGTACTTC	CSARKSSQETQYF